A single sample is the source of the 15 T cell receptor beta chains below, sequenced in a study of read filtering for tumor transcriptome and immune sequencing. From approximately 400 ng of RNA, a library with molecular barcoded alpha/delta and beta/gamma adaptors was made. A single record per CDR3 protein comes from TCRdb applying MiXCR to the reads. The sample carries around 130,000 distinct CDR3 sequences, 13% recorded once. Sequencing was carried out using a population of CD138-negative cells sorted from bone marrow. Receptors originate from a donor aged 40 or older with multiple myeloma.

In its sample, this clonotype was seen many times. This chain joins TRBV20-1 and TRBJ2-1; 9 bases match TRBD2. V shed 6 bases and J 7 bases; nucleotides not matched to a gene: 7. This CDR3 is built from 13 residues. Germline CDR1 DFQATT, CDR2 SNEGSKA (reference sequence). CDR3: CSAFSGSGNEQFF. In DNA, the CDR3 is TGCAGTGCGTTTAGCGGGAGTGGAAATGAGCAGTTCTTC.

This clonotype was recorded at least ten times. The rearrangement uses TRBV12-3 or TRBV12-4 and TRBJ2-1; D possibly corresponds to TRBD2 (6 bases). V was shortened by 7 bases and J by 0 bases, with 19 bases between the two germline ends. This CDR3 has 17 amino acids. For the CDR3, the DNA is TGTGCCAGCAATAAGGGAGGCAGGGAACCCTCCTACAATGAGCAGTTCTTC. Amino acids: CASNKGGREPSYNEQFF.

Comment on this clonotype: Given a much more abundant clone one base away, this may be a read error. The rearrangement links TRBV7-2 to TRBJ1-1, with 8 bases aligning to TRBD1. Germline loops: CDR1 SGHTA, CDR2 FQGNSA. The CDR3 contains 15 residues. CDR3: CASSSDRAWNTEASF. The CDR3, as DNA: TGTGCCAGCAGCTCGGACAGGGCTTGGAACACTGAAGCTTCCTTT. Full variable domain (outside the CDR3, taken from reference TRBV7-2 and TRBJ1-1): GAGVSQSPSNKVTEKGKDVELRCDPISGHTALYWYRQSLGQGLEFLIYFQGNSAPDKSGLPSDRFSAERTGGSVSTLTIQRTQQEDSAVYLCASSSDRAWNTEASFGQGTRLTVV.

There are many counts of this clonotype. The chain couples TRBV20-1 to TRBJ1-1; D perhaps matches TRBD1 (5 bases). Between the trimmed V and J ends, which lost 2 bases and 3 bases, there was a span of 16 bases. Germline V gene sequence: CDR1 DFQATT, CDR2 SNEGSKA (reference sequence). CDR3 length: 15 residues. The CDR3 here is CSARFGGGGHTEAFF. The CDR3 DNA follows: TGCAGTGCTAGATTCGGGGGGGGAGGGCACACTGAAGCTTTCTTT.

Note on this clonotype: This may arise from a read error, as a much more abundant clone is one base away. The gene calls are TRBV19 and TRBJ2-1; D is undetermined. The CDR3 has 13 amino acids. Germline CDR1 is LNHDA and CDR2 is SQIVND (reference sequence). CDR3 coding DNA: TGTGTCAGTAGTATGGGGATTAAGGGTGAGCAGTTCTTC. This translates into CVSSMGIKGEQFF.

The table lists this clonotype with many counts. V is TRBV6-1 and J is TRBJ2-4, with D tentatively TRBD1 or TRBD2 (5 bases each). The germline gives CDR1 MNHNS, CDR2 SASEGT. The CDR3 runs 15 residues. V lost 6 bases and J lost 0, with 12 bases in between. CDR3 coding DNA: TGTGCCAGCAGGGGGGTAGGAGCAGCCAAAAACATTCAGTACTTC. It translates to CASRGVGAAKNIQYF.

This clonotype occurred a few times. The CDR3 region is CASSFWAGGSSGANVLTF. The CDR3 DNA follows: TGTGCCAGCAGCTTTTGGGCAGGGGGAAGCTCTGGGGCCAACGTCCTGACTTTC. The chain combines TRBV7-2 with TRBJ2-6; TRBD1 agrees at 7 bases. The CDR3 length is 18 residues. CDR1 is SGHTA, CDR2 FQGNSA, per germline. With V trimmed by 3 bases and J by 0 bases, 8 bases remained unmatched.

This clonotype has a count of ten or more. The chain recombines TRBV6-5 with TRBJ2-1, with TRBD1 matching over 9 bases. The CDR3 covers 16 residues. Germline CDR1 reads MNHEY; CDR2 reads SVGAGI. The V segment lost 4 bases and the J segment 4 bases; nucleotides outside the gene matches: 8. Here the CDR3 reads CASSSYRTGDYNEQFF. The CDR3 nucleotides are TGTGCCAGCAGTTCGTACCGGACAGGGGATTACAATGAGCAGTTCTTC.

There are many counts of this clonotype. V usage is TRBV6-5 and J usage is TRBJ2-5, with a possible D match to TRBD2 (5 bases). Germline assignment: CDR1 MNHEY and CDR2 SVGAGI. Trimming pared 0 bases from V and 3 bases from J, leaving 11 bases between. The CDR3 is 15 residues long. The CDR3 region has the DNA TGTGCCAGCAGTTACTCGGGCAGCGGAGAAGAGACCCAGTACTTC. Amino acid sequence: CASSYSGSGEETQYF.

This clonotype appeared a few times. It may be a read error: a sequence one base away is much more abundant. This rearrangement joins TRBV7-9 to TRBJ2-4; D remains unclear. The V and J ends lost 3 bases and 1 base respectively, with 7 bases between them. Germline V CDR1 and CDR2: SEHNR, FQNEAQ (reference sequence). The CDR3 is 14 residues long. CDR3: CASSFERAKNIQYF. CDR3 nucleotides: TGTGCCAGCAGCTTCGAACGGGCCAAAAACATTCAGTACTTC.

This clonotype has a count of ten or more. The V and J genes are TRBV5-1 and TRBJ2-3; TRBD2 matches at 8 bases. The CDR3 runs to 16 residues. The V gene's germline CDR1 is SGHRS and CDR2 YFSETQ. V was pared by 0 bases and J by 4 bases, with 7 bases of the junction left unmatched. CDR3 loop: CASSLGVSGDADTQYF. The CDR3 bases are TGCGCCAGCAGCTTGGGAGTTAGCGGGGACGCAGATACGCAGTATTTT.

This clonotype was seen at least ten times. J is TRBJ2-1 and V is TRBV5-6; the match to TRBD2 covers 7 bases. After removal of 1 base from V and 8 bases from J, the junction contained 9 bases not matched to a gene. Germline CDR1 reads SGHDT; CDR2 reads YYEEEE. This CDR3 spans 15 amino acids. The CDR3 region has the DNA TGTGCCAGCAGCTTGCTGACTAGCAGGACTGATGAGCAGTTCTTC. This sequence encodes CASSLLTSRTDEQFF.

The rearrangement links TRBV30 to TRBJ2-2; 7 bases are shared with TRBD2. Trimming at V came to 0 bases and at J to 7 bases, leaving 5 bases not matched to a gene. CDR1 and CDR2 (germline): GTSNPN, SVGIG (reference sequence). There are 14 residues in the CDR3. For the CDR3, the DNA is TGTGCCTGGAGTGTCGGGGGAGGGTTCGGGGAGCTGTTTTTT. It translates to CAWSVGGGFGELFF.

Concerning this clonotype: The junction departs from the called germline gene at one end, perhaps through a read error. CDR3: CASNYGYAEALF. The CDR3 coding sequence is TGTGCCAGCAATTACGGGTACGCTGAAGCTCTCTTT. This rearrangement joins TRBV6-1 to TRBJ1-1; D is unclear. Looked up from germline, CDR1 is MNHNS and CDR2 is SASEGT. The CDR3 is 12 residues long.

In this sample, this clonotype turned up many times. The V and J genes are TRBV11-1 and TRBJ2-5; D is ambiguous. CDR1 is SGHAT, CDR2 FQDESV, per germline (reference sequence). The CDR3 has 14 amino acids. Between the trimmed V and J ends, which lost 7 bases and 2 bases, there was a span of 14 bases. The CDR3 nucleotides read TGTGCCAGCACCGCCCGACGGTCACAAGAGACCCAGTACTTC. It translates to CASTARRSQETQYF.